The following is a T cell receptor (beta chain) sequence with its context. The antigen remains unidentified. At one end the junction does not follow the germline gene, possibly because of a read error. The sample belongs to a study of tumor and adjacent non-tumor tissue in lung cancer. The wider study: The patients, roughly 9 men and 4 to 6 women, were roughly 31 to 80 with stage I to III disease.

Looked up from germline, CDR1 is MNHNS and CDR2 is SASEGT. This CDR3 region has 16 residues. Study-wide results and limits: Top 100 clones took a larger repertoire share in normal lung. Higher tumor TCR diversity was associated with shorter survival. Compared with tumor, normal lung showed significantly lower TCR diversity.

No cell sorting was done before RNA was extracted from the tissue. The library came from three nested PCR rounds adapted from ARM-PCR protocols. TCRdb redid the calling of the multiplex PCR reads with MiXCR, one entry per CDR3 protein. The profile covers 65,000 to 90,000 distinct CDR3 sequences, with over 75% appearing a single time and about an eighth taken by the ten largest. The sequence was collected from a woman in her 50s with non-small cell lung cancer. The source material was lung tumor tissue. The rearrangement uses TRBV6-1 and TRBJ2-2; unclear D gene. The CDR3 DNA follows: TGTGCCAGCATGCGGTTTGCGTCAGTGAACACCGTGGAGCTGTTTTTT. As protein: CASMRFASVNTVELFF.